A selection of T cell receptor beta chains follows, all from one sample in a study of blood T cell repertoires in COVID-19. Produced via immunoSEQ multiplex PCR; TCRdb's table is partial and in-frame only. The sample includes roughly 79,000 clones, approximately 84% of them seen just once. Sample: peripheral blood. These receptors were taken from a man aged 55 to 69 with active or convalescent COVID-19. Both conserved end residues are part of each CDR3. D genes are given only for firm matches. Clone sizes are given selectively: once, few, many, or a class where the clone is expanded.

.	TRBD1	TRBJ1-1	TRBV19	TGTGCCAGTAGGAGCCGGGACAGGGGGTTAAATACTGAAGCTTTCTTT	CASRSRDRGLNTEAFF
.	TRBD2	TRBJ2-7	TRBV6-5	TGTGCCAGCATCAAAGGTCGGGGGGCCTACGAGCAGTACTTC	CASIKGRGAYEQYF
.	.	TRBJ1-2	TRBV9	TGTGCCAGCAGCGTTCTACAGGGAAACGGCTACACCTTC	CASSVLQGNGYTF
few	.	TRBJ1-2	TRBV7-2	TGTGCCAGCATCGAACCAGGGGCTCGTGGCTACACCTTC	CASIEPGARGYTF
.	TRBD1	TRBJ1-4	TRBV27	TGTGCCAGCAGATGGGGGAACAGGGGGAGCGAAAAACTGTTTTTT	CASRWGNRGSEKLFF
.	TRBD2	TRBJ2-3	TRBV6-5	TGTGCCAGCAGCGCCGGACTAGCGGGGGGTTCGCAGTATTTT	CASSAGLAGGSQYF
.	TRBD2	TRBJ2-2	TRBV7-2	TGTGCCAGCAGCTTAAGGGGACTAGCGACCGGGGAGCTGTTTTTT	CASSLRGLATGELFF
.	.	TRBJ2-7	TRBV11-2	TGTGCCAGCAGCTTGGTAACAGTGTCTCCCTACGAGCAGTACTTC	CASSLVTVSPYEQYF
.	TRBD2	TRBJ2-1	TRBV19	TGTGCCAGTGGAAACCCGGGGGCACTAGCGGGAGACAATGAGCAGTTCTTC	CASGNPGALAGDNEQFF
.	.	TRBJ2-5	TRBV11-2	TGTGCCAGCAGCTGGGGAGGAAGGAACCAAGAGACCCAGTACTTC	CASSWGGRNQETQYF
.	.	TRBJ1-4	TRBV7-9	TGTGCCAGCAGGGATTCAGGGGAACTGTTTTTT	CASRDSGELFF
.	.	TRBJ2-5	TRBV6-1	TGTGCCAGCAGTGACGGAAGCGGGCGGGACCCGGGGATGGAGACCCAGTACTTC	CASSDGSGRDPGMETQYF
once	.	TRBJ1-5	TRBV19	TGTGCCAGTAGTATAGACCCTTATAGCAATCAGCCCCAGCATTTT	CASSIDPYSNQPQHF
once	.	TRBJ2-1	TRBV4-3	TGCGCCAGCAGCCATACTCAAGGGGATGCGAGCTCCTACAATGAGCAGTTCTTC	CASSHTQGDASSYNEQFF
.	.	TRBJ2-2	TRBV2	TGTGCCAGCAGTGAAGATTGGCTAGGAGGAACCGGGGAGCTGTTTTTT	CASSEDWLGGTGELFF
.	TRBD1	TRBJ1-3	TRBV7-2	TGTGCCAGCAGCTTGATACTTCCAGGGGGCGCTGGAAACACCATATATTTT	CASSLILPGGAGNTIYF
.	.	TRBJ1-6	TRBV4-3	TGCGCCAGCAGCCAAGAAGGAGGATCGGTGCTGGGTCCCCTCCACTTT	CASSQEGGSVLGPLHF
.	TRBD1	TRBJ1-1	TRBV3-1/TRBV3-2	TGTGCCAGCAGCCAAGATACAGGGGTGAACACTGAAGCTTTCTTT	CASSQDTGVNTEAFF
.	.	TRBJ2-7	TRBV6-1	TGTGCCAGCAGTCTACCCATTACGGCCGGACAATACTTC	CASSLPITAGQYF
once	.	TRBJ1-1	TRBV5-4	TGTGCCAGCCAACGGGAGGGTTTTACTGAAGCTTTCTTT	CASQREGFTEAFF
.	.	TRBJ2-7	TRBV19	TGTGCCAGTAGTATAGGACTAGGTTCCGAGCAGTACTTC	CASSIGLGSEQYF
.	TRBD2	TRBJ2-3	TRBV11-3	TGTGCCAGCAGCTTAGCCGTAGGGGGACTAGCCTATACGCAGTATTTT	CASSLAVGGLAYTQYF
few	TRBD1	TRBJ1-4	TRBV4-3	TGCGCCAGCAGCCAAGCGCGGGACAGGGGTAATGAAAAACTGTTTTTT	CASSQARDRGNEKLFF
once	.	TRBJ2-6	TRBV6-2/TRBV6-3	TGTGCCAGCAGTTACGGGGCAGCTGGGGCCAACGTCCTGACTTTC	CASSYGAAGANVLTF
.	TRBD1	TRBJ1-2	TRBV29-1	TGCAGCGTTGACGGACAGGCCGCTAACTATGGCTACACCTTC	CSVDGQAANYGYTF
.	TRBD1	TRBJ1-2	TRBV5-1	TGCGCCAGCAGGTTGGGACAGGCCTATGGCTACACCTTC	CASRLGQAYGYTF
.	TRBD1	TRBJ1-2	TRBV4-1	TGCGCCAGCAGCCAATCAACCGACAGGGATCGTTATGGCTACACCTTC	CASSQSTDRDRYGYTF
.	.	TRBJ2-5	TRBV19	TGTGCCAGTAGTGCCGGGACTCAAGGAGAGACCCAGTACTTC	CASSAGTQGETQYF
.	.	TRBJ2-5	TRBV24-1	TGTGCCACCAGTGATTTGCTGACGACAGGCCGGGCGCAAGAGACCCAGTACTTC	CATSDLLTTGRAQETQYF
.	TRBD1	TRBJ2-2	TRBV2	TGTGCCAGCACTCGACAGGGACAGAACACCGGGGAGCTGTTTTTT	CASTRQGQNTGELFF
.	.	TRBJ2-7	TRBV20-1	TGCAGTGCTAAGAGTTCTTACGAGCAGTACTTC	CSAKSSYEQYF
few	.	TRBJ1-1	TRBV30	TGTGCCTGGGGGCGCGGGACTCAAGGGACTGAAGCTTTCTTT	CAWGRGTQGTEAFF
.	TRBD2	TRBJ2-7	TRBV18	TGTGCCAGCTCGGAAGCGGGGGGCTACGAGCAGTACTTC	CASSEAGGYEQYF
.	.	TRBJ1-2	TRBV15	TGTGCCACCAGCAGAGGACAGGACCATAACTATGGCTACACCTTC	CATSRGQDHNYGYTF
.	.	TRBJ1-5	TRBV19	TGTGCCACAACCAAAGCGGCCGGCAATAGCAATCAGCCCCAGCATTTT	CATTKAAGNSNQPQHF